Each of the 9 T cell receptor beta chains below was sequenced from the same sample in a study of shared clonotypes between healthy human individuals. Here immunoSEQ multiplex PCR was the method, and the copy in TCRdb shows in-frame clones only, minus some. The table shows a few million clones, with nearly 97% occurring only once. The sample comprised naive CD4+ T cells sorted from blood. Subset indicated: CD45RA+ positively selected. Source of these receptors: a man aged 18-30 years in good health.

The CDR3 DNA follows: TGCGCCAGCAGCCTTCCCCGGGACAGGACTAATGAAAAACTGTTTTTT. This gives the protein CASSLPRDRTNEKLFF. This chain joins TRBV5-1 and TRBJ1-4; 8 nucleotides match TRBD1. The germline CDR1 and CDR2 sequences are SGHRS and YFSETQ. After removal of 4 bases from V and 2 bases from J, the junction contained 7 bases not matched to a gene. CDR3 length: 16 residues.

The chain carries TRBV6-6 and TRBJ2-5; tentatively, D is TRBD1 or TRBD2 (5 bases each). The germline V gene encodes CDR1 MNHNY and CDR2 SVGAGI (reference sequence). Trimming took off 2 bases at V and 1 base at J, with 11 bases between the two ends. The CDR3 contains 15 residues. The CDR3 nucleotides are TGTGCCAGCAGTTACGCCGGGGCCAGCCAAGAGACCCAGTACTTC. Translating gives CASSYAGASQETQYF.

The CDR3 here is CASSHRSYEQYF. CDR3 nucleotides: TGTGCCAGCAGCCACAGATCCTACGAGCAGTACTTC. The genes are TRBV5-5 and TRBJ2-7; D not certain. The CDR3 loop spans 12 amino acids. Trimming removed 4 bases from V and 1 base from J, with 6 bases in between. Looked up from germline, CDR1 is SGHKS and CDR2 is YYEKEE (reference sequence).

The V gene is TRBV28, the J gene TRBJ1-2; D unresolved. The CDR3 runs 14 residues. Germline V gives CDR1 MDHEN, CDR2 SYDVKM. Trimming shortened V by 2 bases and J by 7 bases, and 14 bases separated the two germline ends. CDR3 in amino acids: CASSLLEGSGGYTF. As DNA, the CDR3 is TGTGCCAGCAGTTTACTGGAGGGTTCGGGTGGCTACACCTTC.

The rearrangement joins TRBV18 to TRBJ1-6; tentative D call: TRBD1 (5 bases). The ends were cut back, 3 bases at V and 7 bases at J, with 10 bases in the middle. CDR1 and CDR2 from the germline V gene are KGHSH and LQKENI. The CDR3 contains 14 residues. In nucleotides, the CDR3 is TGTGCCAGCTCACCGCAACAGGTGAATTCACCCCTCCACTTT. Translated: CASSPQQVNSPLHF.

This chain connects TRBV11-2 to TRBJ2-7; 9 nucleotides agree with TRBD2. CDR1 and CDR2 from the germline V gene are SGHAT and FQNNGV. This CDR3 region has 15 residues. The V and J ends lost 5 bases and 0 bases, in that order; junction bases with no gene match: 5. The CDR3 sequence: CASSTGLAHSYEQYF. For the CDR3, the DNA is TGTGCCAGCAGCACAGGACTAGCGCACTCCTACGAGCAGTACTTC.

The rearrangement joins TRBV4-1 to TRBJ1-6; possible D gene TRBD1, 5 bases. The CDR3 covers 15 residues. V lost 7 bases and J lost 8, with 18 bases in between. Per germline, CDR1 MGHRA and CDR2 YSYEKL. The CDR3 DNA is TGCGCCAGCAACCGGAGAGAGGGGCAGGATTCACCCCTCCACTTT. Translated, it gives CASNRREGQDSPLHF.

The CDR3 region has the DNA TGTGCCTGGAGTAAGCGGGCAAGCTCCTACAATGAGCAGTTCTTC. Residues: CAWSKRASSYNEQFF. This sequence joins TRBV30 and TRBJ2-1; tentatively, D is TRBD2 (6 bases). The V gene lost 2 bases and the J gene lost 0 bases, with 11 bases spanning the gap. Germline V gives CDR1 GTSNPN, CDR2 SVGIG (reference sequence). CDR3 length: 15 amino acids.

CDR3 nucleotides: TGTGCCAGCAGTTTCTCAGGGGTCTATGGCTACACCTTC. This sequence encodes CASSFSGVYGYTF. The V call is TRBV28, the J call TRBJ1-2; maybe TRBD1 (6 bases). V lost 3 bases and J lost 4, with 9 bases in between. The germline V gene has CDR1 MDHEN and CDR2 SYDVKM. The CDR3 is 13 residues long.